This TCR beta chain stems from a study of graft-versus-host responses after intestinal transplantation (dated by TCRdb to about 2021). Study-level background: Multivisceral, liver-intestinal, or isolated intestinal transplants were received by the recipients. All recipients received anti-thymocyte globulin induction followed by maintenance tacrolimus and steroids for roughly 3 years. After intestinal transplantation, graft-versus-host and host-versus-graft alloreactive T cell clones were followed in the graft, circulation and bone marrow using bulk TCR-beta CDR3 sequencing. Alloreactive clones were identified by sequencing pre-transplant mixed lymphocyte reaction products and comparing them with unstimulated pre-transplant donor and recipient T cells. The cohort enrolled about two dozen intestinal transplant recipients, one of whom was a retransplant, and a few patients without pretransplant specimens were excluded. Donor T cell macrochimerism was defined as a peak of at least 4% donor T cells among recipient peripheral blood mononuclear cells. Rather than being sequenced by the commercial service, samples from a few later patients were sequenced in-house on an Illumina MiSeq and processed with MiXCR. The full study reports these points: GvH clones were found in recipient bone marrow, and some of the GvH clones appeared earlier in ileal mucosa or blood, which is consistent with an intestinal mucosal origin. Conclusions were limited by the relatively low number and heterogeneity of intestinal transplant patients. In patients with donor T cell macrochimerism, the allografts had high GvH to HvG T cell clonal ratios. Early after transplant, peak levels of circulating GvH clones were found to be associated with declines in HvG clones.

The method was the immunoSEQ multiplex PCR assay. For most patients, genomic DNA was isolated with the Qiagen DNeasy Blood and Tissue Kit and shipped frozen to Adaptive Biotechnologies for TCR sequencing. For most patients, genomic DNA was subjected to high-throughput TCR-beta CDR3 sequencing by Adaptive Biotechnologies. The published analysis was carried out like this. Adaptive's ImmunoSEQ software supplied the TCR sequencing data for roughly 17 patients, while MiXCR and VDJtools were used to process three other patients. To correct CD4 versus CD8 sorting errors, sequences present in both subsets at a frequency ratio below 5:1 were removed. Because the origin of CDR3 nucleotide sequences shared between donor and recipient could not be assigned, those sequences were removed. Alloreactive clones required at least 2-fold expansion over unstimulated cells and minimum CFSE-low frequency of 0.002% (template counts) or 0.001% (read counts). A clone was considered mappable if detected in the sequenced pre-transplant spleen, lymph node, or MLR CFSE-low populations of the donor or recipient. The cumulative frequency of alloreactive clones was calculated as a percentage of all sequences, weighted by copy number. This immuneACCESS table, as held by TCRdb, lists in-frame sequences with V and J called but not all clones. Of the missing ones, under half trace to an unresolved V gene in checked studies; the others have no known cause. D and trimming were read from the DNA, whereas the V and J calls and clone size are those reported in that table. Counted in this sample were approximately 10,000 clones; approximately 30% of them appeared once. Under 6% of the sample is taken by the ten largest.

This specimen's time point label, per the study, means: cells obtained before transplantation from donor or recipient. Mixed lymphocyte reactions plated approximately 200,000 CFSE-labeled pre-transplant responders with approximately 200,000 irradiated violet-dye-labeled stimulators and were cultured for about six days. Proliferating CD3+CD4+CFSE-low and CD3+CD8+CFSE-low responder cells were FACS-sorted on a BD Influx sorter after the mixed lymphocyte reaction. With regard to this clone: One base away there is no much larger clone; base qualities are not given.

V lost 1 base and J lost 4 bases; the stretch between them is 8 bases long. As encoded in the germline V gene (reference sequence), CDR1 is LNHDA while CDR2 is SQIVND. The CDR3 covers 13 residues, taking in both the cysteine and the phenylalanine. Kept here is only the CDR3 DNA, which spans 39 bases and is read in frame from base 1. This specimen was alloreactive CD4+ T cells from a mixed lymphocyte reaction culture, taken before transplantation. Read against the paper, the sample's cell subset or site label means: CFSE-low proliferating T cells sorted from roughly 6-day pre-transplant mixed lymphocyte reaction (GvH or HvG direction). The chain uses TRBV19 and TRBJ2-7; the D gene lacks a confident call. The source is a human patient who was an organ donor for intestinal transplantation. The CDR3 is CASSIGRWYEQYF. The base sequence is TGTGCCAGTAGTATAGGCCGGTGGTACGAGCAGTACTTC.